Given below is one TCR beta chain in context. This clonotype was counted a few times. The antigen it binds to is not known. Per-nucleotide qualities are absent, and no much larger clonotype sits a single base away. The source of the sample is a study of vaccination and CD4 T cells after COVID-19 (dated by TCRdb to between 2020 and 2023). At the level of the whole study: The convalescent cohort comprised six males and four females, including two Hispanic individuals, seven Caucasians, two Asians and one multiracial person. Post-vaccine blood samples were collected a median of approximately 68 days after the second vaccine dose, ranging from about 13 to 241 days. The cultures were stimulated with overlapping spike peptide pools from SARS-CoV-2 and from the common cold coronaviruses HCoV-NL63, HCoV-OC43 and HCoV-229E. Post-COVID blood samples were collected from convalescent patients a median of around 100 days after diagnosis, with a range of roughly 30 to 161 days. In 10 COVID-19 convalescent patients and a handful of infection-naive healthy vaccine recipients, researchers compared the spike-specific CD4+ TCR repertoire from before mRNA vaccination with the repertoire from after. In control cultures, a CEFX viral epitope pool was used as positive control, an HIV-1 Nef peptide pool was used as negative control, or no peptide was added. An earlier paper using these donors assessed, at the TCR clonotype level, memory CD4+ T cell crossreactivity between SARS-CoV-2 and common cold coronavirus spike proteins. Two doses of either the Pfizer-BioNTech BNT162b2 vaccine (n=8) or the Moderna mRNA-1273 vaccine (n=2) were administered to participants. What the authors observed across the whole study: In convalescent patients, a median roughly 88% of post-vaccine SARS-CoV-2-reactive clones were detected only after vaccination, suggesting vaccine-specific priming. Relatively few convalescent patients were included in the study, and early timepoints after natural infection were not analyzed. Of the vaccine-specific clones found in convalescent patients, nearly all (304 of 307) were mono-reactive for SARS-CoV-2 spike instead of being cross-reactive with common cold coronaviruses. An increase in the median number of SARS-CoV-2-reactive clonotypes from 20 to 25 after infection to a few dozen after vaccination was observed, but the change was not found to be significant.

Sample treatment or condition, as interpreted from the label and publication: roughly 10-day PBMC culture with coronavirus spike peptide pools or control peptides (ViraFEST assay). CD4+ T cells from unexposed donors were collected before the COVID-19 pandemic (2011-2018). The study used the ViraFEST assay, which expanded antigen-specific T cells with peptide pools and then identified expanded clonotypes by TCR sequencing. Each well held under 2.5 million PBMCs cultured in IMDM containing roughly 5.5% human AB serum and 10 IU/ml IL-2, with about 9.1 ug/ml peptide pools added. On days 3 and 7, half of the culture medium was replaced with fresh IL-2-containing medium. After less than twelve days of culture, CD4+ T cells were isolated by negative selection with the EasySep CD4+ T cell isolation kit. As far as cell numbers permitted, CD4+ T cells from unexposed donors were tested for reactivity against SARS-CoV-2 S and N as well as four spike pools from common cold coronaviruses. Ficoll-Paque Plus gradient centrifugation was used to isolate PBMCs from whole blood, and the isolated PBMCs were then either used fresh or cryopreserved at -140C. In general, triplicate wells were set up for every culture condition. The leukapheresis product for the unexposed donors was obtained through commercial purchase.

The library was built by means of PCR. DNA from cultured CD4+ T cells underwent TCR sequencing with the Oncomine TCR Beta short-read assay at the Johns Hopkins FTIC core. The QIAamp micro DNA kit was used to extract genomic DNA from the cultured CD4+ T cells. Oncomine TCR Beta libraries made from cultured CD4+ T cells were pooled using unique dual indexes and sequenced on an Illumina iSeq 100. The source study handled its data this way. Non-productive sequences were removed, and CDR3s not starting with C, not ending with F or W, or shorter than 7 amino acids were discarded. The MANAFEST web application was used to identify antigen-specific clonotypes by comparing peptide-stimulated wells against reference wells and other culture wells. For a clone to be called positive, the clone needed an FDR below 0.05, an odds ratio above 5, and a productive frequency above 0.1% in at least two of three replicate wells. Cross-reactive clonotypes were defined as significantly expanded in both SARS-CoV-2 spike wells and at least one common cold coronavirus spike condition. Similarity between CDR3 sequences was evaluated in R version 3.6.1 using Levenshtein distances (stringdist) and unrooted phylogenetic trees (ape). TCRdb took the public reads, trimmed them with fastp at Q25, ran MiXCR for clone calling and kept in-frame beta chains. A single entry per CDR3 protein holds the most common genes and DNA from its merged rows. None of the V and J calls come from the authors' own analysis; TCRdb made them. The sample includes approximately 9,000 distinct CDR3 sequences, with 30% to 45% observed a single time. The ten top clones hold about 19% of the sample.

The V and J ends are trimmed by 7 bases and 2 bases, leaving 11 bases between them. From cysteine to phenylalanine, the CDR3 is 13 amino acids long. The only DNA kept is the CDR3, 39 bases in frame from the first base. In the germline V gene, CDR1 corresponds to ENHRY and CDR2 to SYGVKD. The sequenced material came from CD4+ T cells from blood, cultured in vitro. This TCR was recovered from a human donor in good health. The chain is made from TRBV10-3 and TRBJ1-1, with TRBD1 as a weak D call on 5 bases. The nucleotide sequence is TGTGCCATCATGGGACGGACAAACACTGAAGCTTTCTTT. Its protein reads: CAIMGRTNTEAFF.